What follows are 7 T cell receptor beta chains derived from one specimen sequenced in a study of beta chain features in type 1 diabetes. Expressed TCRB transcripts got sequenced, as all isolated RNA was reverse transcribed. TCRdb keeps only in-frame clones here, not all; method: immunoSEQ multiplex PCR. The table has 240,000 or so clones, roughly two thirds seen once. Sequences were obtained from naive CD4+ T cells from blood. All receptors come from a man aged 25 to 45 in good health.

This clone was picked up one time. The chain has TRBV7-2 and TRBJ2-1, with 9 bases lining up with TRBD2. The CDR3 runs 16 residues. Germline loops: CDR1 SGHTA, CDR2 FQGNSA. Losses at the gene ends were 7 bases for V and 2 bases for J; bases not matched to a gene: 9. CDR3 sequence: CASTLGSGSPYNEQFF. In nucleotides, the CDR3 is TGTGCCAGCACCCTAGGTAGCGGGAGCCCCTACAATGAGCAGTTCTTC.

This clone was observed a few times. The CDR3 DNA is TGCGCCAGCGGAGTTCAGTGGGAGTTCTACGAGCAGTACTTC. It encodes CASGVQWEFYEQYF. The V call is TRBV23-1, the J call TRBJ2-7, with a possible D match to TRBD2 (5 bases). TRBV23-1 has ORF status, its function being uncertain. Trimming removed 8 bases from V and 3 bases from J, with 17 bases in between. This CDR3 has 14 residues.

This chain joins TRBV7-2 and TRBJ2-1, with 11 bases aligning to TRBD1. Germline V lookup: CDR1 SGHTA, CDR2 FQGNSA. The J segment lost 13 bases and the V segment lost 4 bases, leaving 9 bases of the junction unmatched. The CDR3 has 14 residues. The CDR3 bases are TGTGCCAGCAGCTCCGGCCCGGGACAGGGGGGCCAGTTCTTC. Translated, it gives CASSSGPGQGGQFF.

This chain joins TRBV20-1 and TRBJ2-1; TRBD1 might be the D (5 bases). Germline CDR1 reads DFQATT; CDR2 reads SNEGSKA (reference sequence). CDR3 size: 10 residues. Trimming took 1 base from V and 15 from J, leaving 10 bases between them. CDR3 in amino acids: CSARGDRLFF. The CDR3 DNA reads TGCAGTGCTAGAGGAGACAGATTGTTCTTC.

Concerning this clone: Other nucleotide sequences in the sample specify the same CDR3. This sequence joins TRBV15 and TRBJ2-7; unclear D gene. V was shortened by 0 bases and J by 5 bases, with 8 bases between the two germline ends. The CDR3 has 13 residues. The germline CDR1 and CDR2 sequences are LNHNV and YYDKDF (reference sequence). This chain's CDR3 is CATSRDPGDEQYF. CDR3 coding DNA: TGTGCCACCAGCAGAGATCCGGGCGACGAGCAGTACTTC.

The V gene is TRBV30, the J gene TRBJ1-2; D not resolved. There are 13 residues in the CDR3. Germline V gives CDR1 GTSNPN, CDR2 SVGIG (reference sequence). Trimming removed 0 bases at V and 2 bases at J, with 7 bases between. CDR3: CAWSVSENYGYTF. The CDR3 DNA follows: TGTGCCTGGAGTGTAAGTGAGAACTATGGCTACACCTTC.

This rearrangement joins TRBV29-1 to TRBJ1-1; possibly TRBD1 for D (5 bases). The germline CDR1 and CDR2 sequences are SQVTM and ANQGSEA. Trimming pared 6 bases from V and 0 bases from J, leaving 14 bases between. The CDR3 loop spans 14 amino acids. CDR3 loop: CSVSGLFVNTEAFF. The CDR3 DNA follows: TGCAGCGTATCAGGGTTATTCGTGAACACTGAAGCTTTCTTT.